This paragraph reports one T cell receptor (beta chain). Its antigen is undetermined. This entry belongs to a study of cytotoxic CD8 clonotypes in ibrutinib-treated CLL. About the research overall: Mean per-sample yields comprised roughly 260,000 productive templates and around 92,000 productive rearrangements.

TCRdb keeps only in-frame clones here, not all; method: immunoSEQ multiplex PCR. Of some 200,000 clones in the sample, roughly 72% were seen once. Study-level findings and limits: Researchers report that baseline clonality outpaced age-matched healthy donors and tracked circulating CD8+ T-cell counts. With treatment, public clonotypes, which were uncommon, either contracted or remained stable.

Germline V gene sequence: CDR1 SGHTA, CDR2 FQGNSA. J was trimmed by 4 bases and V by 0 bases; bases with no gene match: 1. This CDR3 spans 14 amino acids. The clonotype was recovered from a human donor with chronic lymphocytic leukemia. The V call is TRBV7-2, the J call TRBJ2-7; the match to TRBD2 covers 9 bases. The material sequenced was PBMCs, taken after 24 months of ibrutinib treatment. The CDR3 region is CASSLAAGGYEQYF. The CDR3 DNA reads TGTGCCAGCAGCTTAGCTGCGGGAGGGTACGAGCAGTACTTC. Full variable domain (rest looked up from reference TRBV7-2 and TRBJ2-7): GAGVSQSPSNKVTEKGKDVELRCDPISGHTALYWYRQSLGQGLEFLIYFQGNSAPDKSGLPSDRFSAERTGGSVSTLTIQRTQQEDSAVYLCASSLAAGGYEQYFGPGTRLTVT.